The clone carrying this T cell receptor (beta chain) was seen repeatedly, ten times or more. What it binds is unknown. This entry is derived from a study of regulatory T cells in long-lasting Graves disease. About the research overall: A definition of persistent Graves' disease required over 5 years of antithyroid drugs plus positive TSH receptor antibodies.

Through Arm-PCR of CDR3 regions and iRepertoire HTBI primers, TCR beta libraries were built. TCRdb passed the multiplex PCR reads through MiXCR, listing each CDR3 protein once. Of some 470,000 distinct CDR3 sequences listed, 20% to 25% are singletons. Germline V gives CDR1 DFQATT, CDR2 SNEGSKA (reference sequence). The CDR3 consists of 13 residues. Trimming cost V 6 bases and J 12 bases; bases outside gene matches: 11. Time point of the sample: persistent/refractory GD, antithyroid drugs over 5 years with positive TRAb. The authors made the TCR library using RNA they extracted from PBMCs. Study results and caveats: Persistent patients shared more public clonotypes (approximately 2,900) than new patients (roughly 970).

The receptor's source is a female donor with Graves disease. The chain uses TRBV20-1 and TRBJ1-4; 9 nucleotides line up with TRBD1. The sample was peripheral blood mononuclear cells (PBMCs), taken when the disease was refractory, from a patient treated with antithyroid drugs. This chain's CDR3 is CSAGGQGVGELFF. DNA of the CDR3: TGCAGTGCAGGGGGACAGGGTGTCGGGGAACTGTTTTTT.